Listed below are T cell receptor beta chains from one sample, sequenced in a study of blood T cells in healthy people across ages. TCRdb reanalysed the 5' RACE reads using MiXCR and keeps one entry per CDR3 protein. The profile covers around 1,000,000 distinct CDR3 sequences, with around 27% appearing a single time and approximately 0.79% taken by the ten largest. In addition, the sample was reused for a study of T cells of mothers and their children.

The sequencing input was blood. The source is a girl aged 2 to 10 in good health. CDR3s include the opening cysteine and the closing phenylalanine or tryptophan. D genes are given only for firm matches. Clone size is not always given. Where it is, it says once, few, many or a class for expanded clones.

TRBD1	TRBV7-2	few	TRBJ1-5	TGTGCCAGCAGCTTCGAACAGGGGGGAAATCAGCCCCAGCATTTT	CASSFEQGGNQPQHF
NA	TRBV27	NA	TRBJ2-7	TGTGCCAGCAGTTTATCGGGGACTCCGGCCACCGAGCAGTACTTC	CASSLSGTPATEQYF
NA	TRBV12-3/TRBV12-4	NA	TRBJ1-1	TGTGCCAGCAGTTTCGGATTCCGGGCCGAAGCTTTCTTT	CASSFGFRAEAFF
NA	TRBV7-9	NA	TRBJ2-5	TGTGCCAGCAGCCCCTCCATGGGGACCCAGTACTTC	CASSPSMGTQYF
TRBD1	TRBV20-1	few	TRBJ2-5	TGCAGTGCTGATCCGGGACAGGGAATTGGAGAGACCCAGTACTTC	CSADPGQGIGETQYF
TRBD2	TRBV2	NA	TRBJ2-4	TGTGCCAGCAGTATCGGCGGGGGACAAAACATTCAGTACTTC	CASSIGGGQNIQYF
NA	TRBV11-2	NA	TRBJ2-1	TGTGCCAGCAGCTTAGGGGGGCTCGGTAACAATGAGCAGTTCTTC	CASSLGGLGNNEQFF
NA	TRBV12-3/TRBV12-4	NA	TRBJ2-4	TGTGCCAGCAGTTTAGGGGGGAGTAAGGAAACCAAAAACATTCAGTACTTC	CASSLGGSKETKNIQYF
NA	TRBV7-9	NA	TRBJ1-1	TGTGCCAGCAGCCCTTGGGCAGGAGCTTTCTTT	CASSPWAGAFF
NA	TRBV11-2	NA	TRBJ1-5	TGTGCCAGCAGCTTTGGACAGACTAATCAGCCCCAGCATTTT	CASSFGQTNQPQHF
TRBD1	TRBV14	NA	TRBJ1-4	TGTGCCAGCAGCCAATCTCGACAGGGGGGAGAGCGAAAACTGTTTTTT	CASSQSRQGGERKLFF
NA	TRBV12-3/TRBV12-4	NA	TRBJ1-1	TGTGCCAGCACGAGGACTGGAGACACTGAAGCTTTCTTT	CASTRTGDTEAFF
NA	TRBV11-2	NA	TRBJ2-5	TGTGCCAGCAGCTTTACCCGGGTCAAGGAGACCCAGTACTTC	CASSFTRVKETQYF
NA	TRBV12-3/TRBV12-4	few	TRBJ1-2	TGTGCCAGCAGTTTAGGGGGGTTGGCCTATGGCTACACCTTC	CASSLGGLAYGYTF
TRBD2	TRBV5-5	many	TRBJ2-1	TGTGCCAGCAGCCCCGGGACTAGAAACGACAATGAGCAGTTCTTC	CASSPGTRNDNEQFF
TRBD2	TRBV25-1	few	TRBJ2-1	TGTGCCAGCAACCTCCTTGGGGAGGGGCCAGTCTTC	CASNLLGEGPVF
NA	TRBV15	few	TRBJ1-4	TGTGCCACCTCCGTCGGGGCAACTAATGAAAAACTGTTTTTT	CATSVGATNEKLFF
NA	TRBV20-1	once	TRBJ2-7	TGCAGTGCTAGAGAGGGAAGGGGCCTCTCCTACGAGCAGTACTTC	CSAREGRGLSYEQYF
TRBD2	TRBV9	few	TRBJ2-7	TGTGCCAGCAGCGTGGGGAGCGGGGGTTTCGAGCAGTACTTC	CASSVGSGGFEQYF
NA	TRBV5-1	few	TRBJ1-4	TGCGCCAGCAGCTCGGGCCGGACTAATGAAAAACTGTTTTTT	CASSSGRTNEKLFF
TRBD2	TRBV2	few	TRBJ2-1	TGTGCCAGCAGAAACCCACTAGCGGGAGGGTGCAATGAGCAGTTCTTC	CASRNPLAGGCNEQFF
NA	TRBV7-3	NA	TRBJ2-2	TGTGCCAGCAGCCCGAAAAACACCGGGGAGCTGTTTTTT	CASSPKNTGELFF
TRBD2	TRBV4-1	NA	TRBJ2-1	TGCGCCAGCAGCCAAGATCGGATGGGGGAGGGGTACAATGAGCAGTTCTTC	CASSQDRMGEGYNEQFF
TRBD1	TRBV7-3	few	TRBJ1-6	TGTGCCAGCAGCAAGTCCGGGACAGGGGGGGATTCACCCCTCCACTTT	CASSKSGTGGDSPLHF
NA	TRBV3-1	NA	TRBJ2-7	TGTGCCAGCAGCCAAGACATAAGGGGGCAGTACTTC	CASSQDIRGQYF
NA	TRBV9	few	TRBJ1-2	TGTGCCAGCAGTGATCAGGACAGCTCTAACTATGGCTACACCTTC	CASSDQDSSNYGYTF
TRBD1	TRBV6-5	NA	TRBJ1-5	TGTGCCAGCAGTTACGGGACAGGGGGACGCCGAGAATCGCCCCAGCATTTT	CASSYGTGGRRESPQHF
NA	TRBV24-1	NA	TRBJ1-1	TGTGCCTCCAGTGATGGTGACAGACTGAACACTGAAGCTTTCTTT	CASSDGDRLNTEAFF
TRBD2	TRBV7-9	few	TRBJ2-1	TGTGCCAGCGAGGCTGGGGGGGGTCACAACAATGAGCAGTTCTTC	CASEAGGGHNNEQFF
NA	TRBV7-8	few	TRBJ2-5	TGTGCCAGCAGCTCGCCCGATGAGGAGACCCAGTACTTC	CASSSPDEETQYF
TRBD1	TRBV5-1	NA	TRBJ2-1	TGCGCCAGCAGCTTGGCCTCGCAGGGGGCCCTCCGCAATGAGCAGTTCTTC	CASSLASQGALRNEQFF
TRBD2	TRBV5-1	NA	TRBJ2-7	TGCGCCAGCAGCTTCAGCGGGAGCTTTCCCGAGCAGTACTTC	CASSFSGSFPEQYF
NA	TRBV6-2/TRBV6-3	NA	TRBJ1-4	TGTGCCAGCAGTACCCGGCGGGGCAATGAAAAACTGTTTTTT	CASSTRRGNEKLFF
NA	TRBV5-1	NA	TRBJ2-7	TGCGCCAGCAGCGCGGAAAGGTACTACGAGCAGTACTTC	CASSAERYYEQYF
NA	TRBV12-3/TRBV12-4	few	TRBJ2-7	TGTGCCAGCAGGGTGGGCTTTGGATACGAGCAGTACTTC	CASRVGFGYEQYF
NA	TRBV4-1	NA	TRBJ1-2	TGCGCCAGCAGCCAAGGCCCGACGGGAGACTATGGCTACACCTTC	CASSQGPTGDYGYTF
TRBD2	TRBV10-2	few	TRBJ2-7	TGCGCCAGCAGTGAGCCGCGACTAGCGGGAGACCACGAGCAGTACTTC	CASSEPRLAGDHEQYF
NA	TRBV2	NA	TRBJ2-5	TGTGCCAGCAGTACTCCTGACGAGGGGGTTCAGGAGACCCAGTACTTC	CASSTPDEGVQETQYF
NA	TRBV19	few	TRBJ2-5	TGTGCCAGTAGGACAAGGCACAACCAAGAGACCCAGTACTTC	CASRTRHNQETQYF
NA	TRBV10-3	NA	TRBJ1-5	TGTGCCATCAGTGAGACAGGCAATCAGCCCCAGCATTTT	CAISETGNQPQHF
NA	TRBV7-8	few	TRBJ1-1	TGTGCCAGCAGCCCGCGACAGGATGGCACTGAAGCTTTCTTT	CASSPRQDGTEAFF
NA	TRBV14	NA	TRBJ1-2	TGTGCCAGCAGCCATCCCCGGACTACCTTCGGGGATGGCTACACTTTC	CASSHPRTTFGDGYTF
NA	TRBV4-3	NA	TRBJ2-4	TGCGCCAGCAGCCAAGACGGTGGGACACCTACTCAGTACTTC	CASSQDGGTPTQYF
NA	TRBV28	NA	TRBJ2-1	TGTGCCAGCACCCCCCCCGGCGGGTGGGATGAGCAGTTCTTC	CASTPPGGWDEQFF
TRBD1	TRBV9	NA	TRBJ1-1	TGTGCCAGCGCAGAGGGGGCGAACACTGAAGCTTTCTTT	CASAEGANTEAFF